Each of the 18 T cell receptor beta chains below was sequenced from the same sample in a study of regulatory dendritic cells for organ transplantation. The data were produced by immunoSEQ multiplex PCR, yet TCRdb's version contains in-frame clones alone and is incomplete. The sample lists over 10,000 clones, less than 80% occurring once. Allogeneic regulatory or mature dendritic cells were co-cultured for roughly five days with CFSE-labeled sorted T cells at 1:10. What these receptors recognize is not known. The source material was naive CD8+ T cells from blood cultured with dendritic cells. The subset denotes: CD45RA+ naive T cells. The receptors originated from a human donor in good health.

The chain joins TRBV7-2 to TRBJ2-3; the D gene is possibly TRBD1 (6 bases). Trimming left V 5 bases short and J 0 bases short, with 12 bases between. The CDR3 is made up of 15 amino acids. The V gene's germline CDR1 is SGHTA and CDR2 FQGNSA. The CDR3 bases are TGTGCCAGCAGCCCGGGGACATCTAGCACAGATACGCAGTATTTT. It specifies CASSPGTSSTDTQYF.

The rearrangement links TRBV6-5 to TRBJ1-1, with a possible D match to TRBD1 (5 bases). The CDR3 totals 15 residues. V gave up 0 bases and J gave up 1 base, with 9 bases separating them. The V gene's germline CDR1 is MNHEY and CDR2 SVGAGI. In DNA form, the CDR3 reads TGTGCCAGCAGTTACTCATCAGGGCCGAACACTGAAGCTTTCTTT. Its protein product is CASSYSSGPNTEAFF.

The chain has TRBV6-1 and TRBJ1-4, with 10 bases lining up with TRBD1. Germline V gene sequence: CDR1 MNHNS, CDR2 SASEGT. The CDR3 totals 15 residues. V shed 5 bases and J 7 bases; nucleotides not matched to a gene: 7. CDR3 bases: TGTGCCAGCAGTTCTGGGACAGGGGTAGGTGAAAAACTGTTTTTT. It translates to CASSSGTGVGEKLFF.

This clone occurred a few times. V gene TRBV9 combines with J gene TRBJ2-1; 7 bases align to TRBD2. J lost 4 bases, V lost 3 bases, and 4 bases had no gene match. This CDR3 has 14 amino acids. CDR1 is SGDLS, CDR2 YYNGEE, per germline. The CDR3 protein is CASSGAGLYNEQFF. CDR3 DNA sequence: TGTGCCAGCAGCGGAGCGGGGCTTTACAATGAGCAGTTCTTC.

The chain recombines TRBV7-9 with TRBJ2-7; perhaps TRBD1 as D (6 bases). Germline V lookup: CDR1 SEHNR, CDR2 FQNEAQ (reference sequence). This CDR3 is 16 amino acids long. V was pared by 2 bases and J by 2 bases, with 16 bases between. The CDR3 coding sequence is TGTGCCAGCAGCTTAACGTCCGGCAGGGGTACCTACGAGCAGTACTTC. Its translation: CASSLTSGRGTYEQYF. Together with reference TRBV7-9 and TRBJ2-7, the CDR3 gives the full variable domain: DTGVSQNPRHKITKRGQNVTFRCDPISEHNRLYWYRQTLGQGPEFLTYFQNEAQLEKSRLLSDRFSAERPKGSFSTLEIQRTEQGDSAMYLCASSLTSGRGTYEQYFGPGTRLTVT.

The chain couples TRBV19 to TRBJ1-4; no definite D call. Germline lookup yields CDR1 LNHDA and CDR2 SQIVND (reference sequence). The CDR3 contains 12 residues. The V end lost 7 bases, the J end lost 7 bases, and 10 bases lay between the germline ends. In nucleotides, the CDR3 is TGTGCCAGTAAGGGAGACGGTGAAAAACTGTTTTTT. Protein sequence: CASKGDGEKLFF.

This chain links TRBV9 with TRBJ1-5; 8 bases agree with TRBD1. This CDR3 region has 15 residues. V was clipped by 3 bases and J by 1 base; unmatched bases: 3. Germline CDR1 reads SGDLS; CDR2 reads YYNGEE. The CDR3 protein is CASSATGASNQPQHF. DNA for the CDR3: TGTGCCAGCAGCGCGACAGGGGCCAGCAATCAGCCCCAGCATTTT.

The chain couples TRBV28 to TRBJ1-5; the D gene is possibly TRBD1 (6 bases). Germline CDR1 MDHEN, CDR2 SYDVKM. There are 13 residues in the CDR3. V lost 4 bases and J lost 2, with 6 bases in between. CDR3 DNA sequence: TGTGCCAGCAGTTCAGGGGGCAATCAGCCCCAGCATTTT. Amino acid sequence: CASSSGGNQPQHF.

The chain is built from TRBV4-3 and TRBJ2-1; D is possibly TRBD2 (5 bases). The CDR3 contains 16 residues. Trimming stripped 7 bases from V and 3 bases from J, with 19 bases between. CDR1 LGHNA and CDR2 YSLEER come from the germline V gene. For the CDR3, the DNA is TGCGCCAGCACAACCTCGTCCGGGATAGGCTACAATGAGCAGTTCTTC. Protein product: CASTTSSGIGYNEQFF.

In nucleotides, the CDR3 is TGTGCCAGCAGCCTGGGGGGACAGGGGACCGAGCAGTACTTC. It codes for CASSLGGQGTEQYF. This chain joins TRBV5-6 and TRBJ2-7, with 10 bases fitting TRBD1. The CDR3 totals 14 residues. Germline CDR1 SGHDT, CDR2 YYEEEE. Unmatched junction bases numbered 7, after V lost 4 bases and J lost 6 bases.

The chain recombines TRBV11-3 with TRBJ2-7; 9 nucleotides line up with TRBD2. Germline assignment: CDR1 SGHNT and CDR2 YENEEA. The CDR3 runs 15 residues. Germline trimming cut 5 bases from V and 2 bases from J; bases unmatched to any gene: 7. CDR3 sequence reads: CASSPWTSATYEQYF. For the CDR3, the DNA is TGTGCCAGCAGCCCCTGGACTAGCGCTACCTACGAGCAGTACTTC.

The J gene is TRBJ1-1, the V gene TRBV27, with D possibly matching TRBD1 (5 bases). CDR3 length equals 12 residues. Per the germline V gene, CDR1 is MNHEY and CDR2 is SMNVEV (reference sequence). Trimming took 5 bases from V and 4 from J, leaving 8 bases between them. In nucleotides, the CDR3 is TGTGCCAGCAGTCTCCAGGGCACTGAAGCTTTCTTT. It yields the protein CASSLQGTEAFF.

V and J are TRBV10-3 and TRBJ1-4; possible D gene TRBD1, 5 bases. CDR1 is ENHRY and CDR2 is SYGVKD in the germline V gene. Trimming stripped 4 bases from V and 9 bases from J, with 15 bases between. The length of the CDR3 is 14 residues. The CDR3: CAISGRGANQKLFF. The CDR3 DNA sequence: TGTGCCATCAGTGGAAGGGGCGCGAATCAAAAACTGTTTTTT.

This clone was picked up one time. This chain joins TRBV27 and TRBJ2-7, with TRBD1 matching 8 bases. This CDR3 is built from 14 residues. Losses at the gene ends were 7 bases for V and 6 bases for J; bases not matched to a gene: 11. CDR1 and CDR2 (germline): MNHEY, SMNVEV (reference sequence). The CDR3 bases are TGTGCCAGCAACTTAGCCCCAGGGGGCGGCGAGCAGTACTTC. Its protein product is CASNLAPGGGEQYF.

The chain is built from TRBV5-6 and TRBJ2-5; 11 positions match TRBD1. CDR1 and CDR2 from the germline V gene are SGHDT and YYEEEE. Trimming at V came to 1 base and at J to 5 bases, leaving 4 bases not matched to a gene. This CDR3 is built from 15 residues. The CDR3 spells CASSLSDRGHETQYF. In DNA form, the CDR3 reads TGTGCCAGCAGCTTGTCGGACAGGGGGCATGAGACCCAGTACTTC.

The chain carries TRBV4-3 and TRBJ1-2; 7 positions agree with TRBD1. After removal of 1 base from V and 4 bases from J, the junction contained 3 bases not matched to a gene. Germline V gene lookup returns CDR1 LGHNA and CDR2 YSLEER. There are 14 residues in the CDR3. The CDR3 DNA is TGCGCCAGCAGCCAAGGACAGGGACCCTATGGCTACACCTTC. Translation gives CASSQGQGPYGYTF.

This chain uses TRBV11-2 with TRBJ2-3, with 14 nucleotides matching TRBD2. Germline values: CDR1 SGHAT, CDR2 FQNNGV. V shed 5 bases and J 3 bases; nucleotides not matched to a gene: 4. This CDR3 contains 16 residues. The CDR3 DNA follows: TGTGCCAGCAGCGCGACTAGCGGGGGGGCGACAGATACGCAGTATTTT. Translation gives CASSATSGGATDTQYF.

The table lists this clone with a few counts. This chain uses TRBV27 with TRBJ1-1; 8 bases map to TRBD1. V was pared by 5 bases and J by 6 bases, with 2 bases of the junction left unmatched. CDR1 MNHEY and CDR2 SMNVEV come from the germline V gene (reference sequence). The CDR3 has 12 amino acids. CDR3 sequence: CASSATGAEAFF. The CDR3, as DNA: TGTGCCAGCAGTGCGACAGGGGCTGAAGCTTTCTTT.